The TCR beta chain described here comes from a study of shared clonotypes between healthy human individuals. General study points: Although depth was large, rarefaction showed that sequencing of the sorted subsets was incomplete.

Donors comprised healthy HIV-negative adults lacking recent acute infections or vaccinations. The CDR3 length is 14 residues. J lost 4 bases, V lost 6 bases, and 5 bases had no gene match. In germline, CDR1 is MDHEN, CDR2 SYDVKM. The table lists this clone with a few counts. What it binds is not known. Other DNA sequences within the sample encode an identical CDR3. The assay was immunoSEQ multiplex PCR, and TCRdb's table has in-frame clones only and misses some. The top ten clones hold about 1.5% of a sample with about 1 million clones, roughly 80% of them seen once. The sequence was collected from a man aged 18 to 30 in good health. J is TRBJ1-5 and V is TRBV28; TRBD1 aligns across 8 bases. Material: memory CD4+ T cells sorted from blood. The subset denotes: CD45RA-negative fraction. The CDR3 DNA reads as TGTGCCAGCAGAAGGACAGGGAGGAATCAGCCCCAGCATTTT. Its protein product is CASRRTGRNQPQHF.